Shown below are 30 T cell receptor beta chains from a single sample sequenced in a study of control samples from healthy donors and cancer patients (dated by TCRdb to 2018 to 2021). Library preparation employed the immunoSEQ multiplex PCR assay. The table comes from immuneACCESS by way of TCRdb, which keeps in-frame sequences with V and J called. Part of the clones is missing from these tables; in studies checked, under half for an unresolved V gene and the rest for unknown reasons. The sample contains fewer than 95,000 clones, just under 85% of them found a single time. The ten largest clones add up to around a fifth of the sample. Sequenced: blood. The origin of the receptors is a man aged 25-45 years in good health.

The sample holds a few counts of this clone. This chain links TRBV11-2 with TRBJ2-2, with D perhaps matching TRBD1 or TRBD2 (5 bases each). CDR1 is SGHAT, CDR2 FQNNGV, per germline. Trimming took 5 bases from V and 6 from J, leaving 25 bases between them. This CDR3 comprises 18 residues. CDR3: CASSLWGSGKESAGELFF. DNA of the CDR3: TGTGCCAGCAGCCTATGGGGGTCAGGGAAGGAGTCTGCCGGGGAGCTGTTTTTT.

This clone was counted between two and nine times. This rearrangement joins TRBV5-1 to TRBJ1-4, with TRBD1 as a possible D gene (5 bases). The germline gives CDR1 SGHRS, CDR2 YFSETQ. The V end lost 4 bases, the J end lost 0 bases, and 7 bases lay between the germline ends. The CDR3 sequence is 14 residues long. The CDR3: CASSVTATNEKLFF. The CDR3 bases are TGCGCCAGCAGCGTGACAGCAACTAATGAAAAACTGTTTTTT.

A single count supports this clone. The chain recombines TRBV7-6 with TRBJ1-5, with D perhaps matching TRBD1 (5 bases). Germline CDR1 and CDR2: SGHVS and FNYEAQ. The length of the CDR3 is 16 residues. Trimming pared 3 bases from V and 0 bases from J, leaving 12 bases between. The CDR3 loop is CASSFPGTVSNQPQHF. The CDR3, as DNA: TGTGCCAGCAGCTTTCCCGGGACTGTTAGCAATCAGCCCCAGCATTTT.

The sample holds one count of this clone. This sequence joins TRBV27 and TRBJ1-3; TRBD1 aligns across 8 bases. CDR1 is MNHEY and CDR2 is SMNVEV in the germline V gene (reference sequence). The CDR3 covers 14 residues. The ends lost 2 bases at V and 9 bases at J; junction bases unmatched: 6. This CDR3 reads CASSLRTGTGTIYF. CDR3 nucleotide sequence: TGTGCCAGCAGTTTAAGGACAGGGACGGGCACCATATATTTT.

The V and J genes are TRBV5-1 and TRBJ1-1, with 8 bases fitting TRBD1. The J segment lost 4 bases and the V segment lost 4 bases, leaving 6 bases of the junction unmatched. The CDR3 contains 14 residues. CDR1 and CDR2 (germline): SGHRS, YFSETQ. This CDR3 reads CASSRLTGATEAFF. The CDR3 DNA sequence: TGCGCCAGCAGCCGTCTGACAGGGGCCACTGAAGCTTTCTTT. Full variable domain (remainder filled in from reference TRBV5-1 and TRBJ1-1): KAGVTQTPRYLIKTRGQQVTLSCSPISGHRSVSWYQQTPGQGLQFLFEYFSETQRNKGNFPGRFSGRQFSNSRSEMNVSTLELGDSALYLCASSRLTGATEAFFGQGTRLTVV.

The V gene is TRBV28, the J gene TRBJ2-3; 8 nucleotides match TRBD2. V dropped 6 bases and J dropped 0; count of bases not matched to a gene: 8. The CDR3 sequence is 16 residues long. Germline-derived CDR1 and CDR2 are MDHEN and SYDVKM. CDR3 residues: CASRYERGPSTDTQYF. The CDR3 DNA is TGTGCCAGCAGGTATGAGCGGGGGCCAAGCACAGATACGCAGTATTTT.

The chain links TRBV6-6 to TRBJ1-5; D may be TRBD1 (5 bases). The CDR3 is 16 amino acids. Trimming took off 4 bases at V and 3 bases at J, with 16 bases between the two ends. Germline CDR1 MNHNY, CDR2 SVGAGI (reference sequence). In DNA form, the CDR3 reads TGTGCCAGCAGTTTCGAGACGACAGACTACAATCAGCCCCAGCATTTT. Translation gives CASSFETTDYNQPQHF.

This chain uses TRBV28 with TRBJ1-2; D gene ambiguous. There are 13 residues in the CDR3. V lost 6 bases to trimming and J lost 5 bases, with 13 bases between them. The germline gives CDR1 MDHEN, CDR2 SYDVKM. CDR3 amino acids: CASRVEGEYGYTF. Here the CDR3 DNA reads TGTGCCAGCAGGGTCGAGGGAGAATATGGCTACACCTTC.

The V and J genes are TRBV6-5 and TRBJ1-1; possibly TRBD1 for D (5 bases). The CDR3 sequence is 15 residues long. Germline-derived CDR1 and CDR2 are MNHEY and SVGAGI. V was pared by 2 bases and J by 3 bases, with 13 bases between. The CDR3 DNA is TGTGCCAGCAGTTACGACGGGCGAGGGGACACTGAAGCTTTCTTT. Amino acids: CASSYDGRGDTEAFF.

The sample holds many counts of this clone. This chain links TRBV2 with TRBJ1-4, with 8 bases matching TRBD1. The CDR3 loop spans 14 amino acids. Trimming removed 4 bases from V and 7 bases from J; junction bases left unmatched: 5. The germline V gene encodes CDR1 SNHLY and CDR2 FYNNEI. CDR3 DNA sequence: TGTGCCAGCAGTGCCAGGGGGCGGGGTGAAAAACTGTTTTTT. This encodes CASSARGRGEKLFF.

The rearrangement joins TRBV2 to TRBJ2-3; possible D gene TRBD1, 5 bases. V was trimmed by 8 bases and J by 2 bases, leaving 11 bases between them. The length of the CDR3 is 13 residues. Germline V gene sequence: CDR1 SNHLY, CDR2 FYNNEI. The CDR3 region is CASESRATDTQYF. CDR3 sequence (DNA): TGTGCCAGCGAATCCAGGGCCACAGATACGCAGTATTTT.

This clone was found once. V and J are TRBV18 and TRBJ1-4; weak D call: TRBD1 (5 bases). Germline assignment: CDR1 KGHSH and CDR2 LQKENI. Trimming took 2 bases from V and 6 from J, leaving 13 bases between them. CDR3 size: 15 residues. CDR3 in amino acids: CASSPSGKKYEKLFF. The CDR3 nucleotides are TGTGCCAGCTCACCATCAGGGAAGAAATATGAAAAACTGTTTTTT.

The V call is TRBV6-1, the J call TRBJ1-2, with TRBD1 matching 8 bases. V lost 2 bases, J lost 5 bases, and 4 bases stayed unmatched. The CDR3 spans 14 residues. The germline V gene has CDR1 MNHNS and CDR2 SASEGT. CDR3 sequence reads: CASSERTGTYGYTF. The CDR3 DNA follows: TGTGCCAGCAGTGAACGGACAGGGACTTATGGCTACACCTTC.

This clone was observed a single time. The V call is TRBV4-1, the J call TRBJ1-1; perhaps TRBD1 as D (6 bases). The CDR3 sequence is 15 residues long. Germline V gene data show CDR1 as MGHRA and CDR2 as YSYEKL. V was cut by 0 bases and J by 4 bases, with 12 bases left in between. For the CDR3, the DNA is TGCGCCAGCAGCCAAGAAATCGGGGGGCGCACTGAAGCTTTCTTT. This sequence encodes CASSQEIGGRTEAFF.

This sequence joins TRBV20-1 and TRBJ2-7; tentatively, D is TRBD2 (6 bases). The V and J ends lost 3 bases and 2 bases respectively, with 17 bases between them. The CDR3 consists of 15 residues. Germline values: CDR1 DFQATT, CDR2 SNEGSKA (reference sequence). The CDR3 protein is CSASAYSGSPYEQYF. The CDR3 DNA reads TGCAGTGCTAGTGCCTATAGCGGATCGCCCTACGAGCAGTACTTC.

The chain has TRBV5-1 and TRBJ1-1; D is perhaps TRBD1 (5 bases). The CDR3 has 16 amino acids. In germline, CDR1 is SGHRS, CDR2 YFSETQ. The V end lost 0 bases, the J end lost 10 bases, and 22 bases lay between the germline ends. The CDR3 reads CASSLAAGIGGSRAFF. In nucleotides, the CDR3 is TGCGCCAGCAGCTTGGCGGCAGGGATTGGAGGAAGTCGAGCTTTCTTT.

This chain joins TRBV12-3 or TRBV12-4 and TRBJ2-5; D possibly corresponds to TRBD1 (6 bases). This CDR3 region has 13 residues. Trimming stripped 3 bases from V and 2 bases from J, with 7 bases between. CDR3 region: CASSLRGQETQYF. For the CDR3, the DNA is TGTGCCAGCAGTTTGAGGGGGCAAGAGACCCAGTACTTC.

The rearrangement joins TRBV20-1 to TRBJ1-1, with D possibly TRBD1 on 6 matching bases. CDR1 DFQATT and CDR2 SNEGSKA come from the germline V gene (reference sequence). The CDR3 is 11 amino acids. This CDR3 is CRWDKNTEAFF. In DNA, the CDR3 is TGCAGATGGGACAAGAACACTGAAGCTTTCTTT.

The genes are TRBV5-6 and TRBJ2-4, with D uncertain. V dropped 1 base and J dropped 5 bases, with 10 bases sitting between them. Germline assignment: CDR1 SGHDT and CDR2 YYEEEE. The CDR3 length is 14 residues. In nucleotides, the CDR3 is TGTGCCAGCAGCTTGCGGACGCTCCAAAACATTCAGTACTTC. Translated: CASSLRTLQNIQYF.

The chain carries TRBV14 and TRBJ2-6; a possible D gene is TRBD2 (5 bases). The germline V and J ends were trimmed by 4 bases and 2 bases, with 12 bases remaining between them. The CDR3 totals 16 residues. Germline V CDR1 and CDR2: SGHDN, FVKESK. The CDR3 loop reads CASSPPRRTGANVLTF. CDR3 DNA: TGTGCCAGCAGCCCCCCGAGGAGGACTGGGGCCAACGTCCTGACTTTC.

The J gene is TRBJ1-6, the V gene TRBV21-1; the D call in the table, TRBD1, was not verified against the DNA. TRBV21-1 corresponds to a pseudogene. CDR3 length: 17 amino acids. DNA of the CDR3: TGTGCCAGCAGCAACGGACAGGGGCATGTGTATAATTCACCCCTCCACTTT. It translates to CASSNGQGHVYNSPLHF.

The chain carries TRBV19 and TRBJ1-2, with TRBD1 matching over 7 bases. The CDR3 is 13 amino acids. CDR1 is LNHDA and CDR2 is SQIVND in the germline V gene (reference sequence). The ends lost 7 bases at V and 5 bases at J; junction bases unmatched: 7. CDR3: CASKPGQLYGYTF. The CDR3 DNA is TGTGCCAGTAAGCCGGGACAGCTTTATGGCTACACCTTC.

This chain links TRBV29-1 with TRBJ1-2; TRBD1 matches 7 bases. The germline V gene has CDR1 SQVTM and CDR2 ANQGSEA. The trim removed 3 bases at V and 8 bases at J, leaving 6 bases unmatched. There are 12 residues in the CDR3. DNA of the CDR3: TGCAGCGTTGACAGGGGGGAAGGGGGCTACACCTTC. Residues: CSVDRGEGGYTF.

This rearrangement joins TRBV28 to TRBJ2-7, with 8 nucleotides matching TRBD2. The CDR3 has 16 residues. Germline CDR1 is MDHEN and CDR2 is SYDVKM. Trimming cost V 4 bases and J 3 bases; bases outside gene matches: 11. Here the CDR3 reads CASSSPRNSGNYEQYF. CDR3 bases: TGTGCCAGCAGTTCCCCCCGTAATAGCGGGAACTACGAGCAGTACTTC.

This chain uses TRBV28 with TRBJ1-2, with TRBD1 matching over 9 bases. The V gene end was trimmed by 7 bases and the J gene end by 4 bases; junction bases not matched to a gene: 16. The CDR3 sequence is 17 residues long. Germline CDR1 and CDR2: MDHEN and SYDVKM. CDR3 residues: CASNTLGGTGLGYGYTF. CDR3 bases: TGTGCCAGCAACACACTCGGCGGGACAGGGTTAGGCTATGGCTACACCTTC.

J is TRBJ1-1 and V is TRBV19; the D gene is possibly TRBD1 (6 bases). This CDR3 comprises 14 residues. Trimming took off 3 bases at V and 5 bases at J, with 13 bases between the two ends. Germline V gene data show CDR1 as LNHDA and CDR2 as SQIVND (reference sequence). CDR3 in DNA: TGTGCCAGTAGTATGCAGGGGCGGAGGACTGAAGCTTTCTTT. It encodes CASSMQGRRTEAFF.

The chain combines TRBV29-1 with TRBJ2-1, with 7 nucleotides matching TRBD2. V trimming: 5 bases; J trimming: 2 bases; junction bases outside the gene matches: 6. Germline assignment: CDR1 SQVTM and CDR2 ANQGSEA. The CDR3 is made up of 14 amino acids. CDR3 DNA: TGCAGCGTTCCGAAGCGGGGACCCTACAATGAGCAGTTCTTC. This gives the protein CSVPKRGPYNEQFF.

The chain has TRBV19 and TRBJ1-1; no firm D call. V shed 6 bases and J shed 3 bases, with 17 bases lying between them. Germline V gives CDR1 LNHDA, CDR2 SQIVND (reference sequence). The CDR3 has 15 residues. Here the CDR3 DNA reads TGTGCCAGTAGCCGAGAGAAGGGCGTGGACACTGAAGCTTTCTTT. This sequence encodes CASSREKGVDTEAFF. The variable domain in full, completed from reference TRBV19 and TRBJ1-1, reads DGGITQSPKYLFRKEGQNVTLSCEQNLNHDAMYWYRQDPGQGLRLIYYSQIVNDFQKGDIAEGYSVSREKKESFPLTVTSAQKNPTAFYLCASSREKGVDTEAFFGQGTRLTVV.

The chain couples TRBV30 to TRBJ2-1; D might be TRBD2 (7 bases). Germline assignment: CDR1 GTSNPN and CDR2 SVGIG (reference sequence). This CDR3 has 18 amino acids. Trimming removed 1 base at V and 3 bases at J, with 22 bases between. CDR3 in amino acids: CAWSGGSGGGFFYNEQFF. DNA of the CDR3: TGTGCCTGGAGTGGAGGTAGTGGGGGGGGCTTCTTCTACAATGAGCAGTTCTTC.

The rearrangement links TRBV7-9 to TRBJ2-1, with no clear D. Germline CDR1 is SEHNR and CDR2 is FQNEAQ (reference sequence). The CDR3 has 14 amino acids. V dropped 5 bases and J dropped 5 bases, with 13 bases sitting between them. CDR3 sequence (DNA): TGTGCCAGCAGCAATAAGTATAGGAACAATGAGCAGTTCTTC. Translated: CASSNKYRNNEQFF.